Presented here are 29 T cell receptor beta chains from one specimen sequenced in a study of radiotherapy plus CTLA-4 blockade in lung cancer. Measured with immunoSEQ multiplex PCR; TCRdb has only the in-frame clones, and not every one. Of some 110,000 clones listed, 81% are singletons. The input for sequencing was peripheral blood, taken from a patient treated with radiotherapy plus ipilimumab. The receptors originated from a human donor with non-small cell lung cancer that progressed on radiotherapy plus ipilimumab. Some clones in this sample may be carry-over from other donors' samples.

The rearrangement links TRBV6-5 to TRBJ1-5, with D tentatively TRBD1 (6 bases). Trimming stripped 0 bases from V and 1 base from J, with 7 bases between. The CDR3 consists of 15 residues. Germline V lookup: CDR1 MNHEY, CDR2 SVGAGI. The DNA of the CDR3 is TGTGCCAGCAGTTACTCGGGGGCGAGCAATCAGCCCCAGCATTTT. This gives the protein CASSYSGASNQPQHF.

In its sample, this clone was seen a few times. The chain recombines TRBV5-1 with TRBJ2-3; D gene uncertain. The CDR3 is 15 amino acids. Trimming stripped 2 bases from V and 3 bases from J, with 13 bases between. CDR1 is SGHRS, CDR2 YFSETQ, per germline. The CDR3 DNA sequence: TGCGCCAGCAGCTTACGGCCCGGCGGAACAGATACGCAGTATTTT. Its protein product is CASSLRPGGTDTQYF. The complete variable domain, with remaining parts taken from reference TRBV5-1 and TRBJ2-3, reads KAGVTQTPRYLIKTRGQQVTLSCSPISGHRSVSWYQQTPGQGLQFLFEYFSETQRNKGNFPGRFSGRQFSNSRSEMNVSTLELGDSALYLCASSLRPGGTDTQYFGPGTRLTVL.

This chain links TRBV5-1 with TRBJ2-1; TRBD2 is a possible D gene (5 bases). The CDR3 consists of 16 residues. V was cut by 0 bases and J by 7 bases, with 17 bases left in between. The germline gives CDR1 SGHRS, CDR2 YFSETQ. This CDR3 reads CASSLAGVLPANEQFF. CDR3 nucleotides: TGCGCCAGCAGCTTGGCCGGGGTTCTCCCTGCTAATGAGCAGTTCTTC. Based on the CDR3 plus reference TRBV5-1 and TRBJ2-1, the full variable domain is KAGVTQTPRYLIKTRGQQVTLSCSPISGHRSVSWYQQTPGQGLQFLFEYFSETQRNKGNFPGRFSGRQFSNSRSEMNVSTLELGDSALYLCASSLAGVLPANEQFFGPGTRLTVL.

The V call is TRBV18, the J call TRBJ2-5; 9 nucleotides align to TRBD1. This CDR3 contains 14 residues. V dropped 3 bases and J dropped 2; count of bases not matched to a gene: 1. CDR1 is KGHSH, CDR2 LQKENI, per germline. The DNA for the CDR3 is TGTGCCAGCTCACCCGGGACAGGGCAAGAGACCCAGTACTTC. Translation: CASSPGTGQETQYF. Based on the CDR3 plus reference TRBV18 and TRBJ2-5, the full variable domain is NAGVMQNPRHLVRRRGQEARLRCSPMKGHSHVYWYRQLPEEGLKFMVYLQKENIIDESGMPKERFSAEFPKEGPSILRIQQVVRGDSAAYFCASSPGTGQETQYFGPGTRLLVL.

Remarks on this clone: Mismatch with germline at one junction end may stem from a read error. The chain uses TRBV19 and TRBJ2-7; 9 bases align to TRBD1. The CDR3 consists of 12 residues. Germline lookup yields CDR1 LNHDA and CDR2 SQIVND (reference sequence). CDR3 region: CASSPHRGRFLF. CDR3 nucleotide sequence: TGTGCCAGTAGTCCCCACAGGGGGCGCTTCCTCTTC.

The chain links TRBV7-6 to TRBJ2-5, with D possibly being TRBD1 or TRBD2 (5 bases each). Near its end, the DNA agrees better with TRBJ2-7, so the J call may be wrong. The germline CDR1 and CDR2 sequences are SGHVS and FNYEAQ. The length of the CDR3 is 13 residues. Here the CDR3 reads CASSLAGESEQYF. The CDR3 nucleotides read TGTGCCAGCAGCTTAGCGGGGGAGAGCGAGCAGTACTTC.

The chain combines TRBV5-1 with TRBJ2-7, with no clear D. The CDR3 loop spans 13 amino acids. CDR1 is SGHRS, CDR2 YFSETQ, per germline. V was cut by 0 bases and J by 7 bases, with 11 bases left in between. Written as DNA, the CDR3 is TGCGCCAGCAGCTTGGGGTCCTTCAGGGAGCAGTACTTC. It is translated as CASSLGSFREQYF. Drawing the rest from reference TRBV5-1 and TRBJ2-7, the complete variable domain is KAGVTQTPRYLIKTRGQQVTLSCSPISGHRSVSWYQQTPGQGLQFLFEYFSETQRNKGNFPGRFSGRQFSNSRSEMNVSTLELGDSALYLCASSLGSFREQYFGPGTRLTVT.

In this sample, this clone turned up once. The chain uses TRBV6-6 and TRBJ2-7; D not certain. The CDR3 consists of 13 residues. CDR1 MNHNY and CDR2 SVGAGI come from the germline V gene (reference sequence). Trimming cost V 2 bases and J 3 bases, with 8 bases left between them. CDR3 coding DNA: TGTGCCAGCAGTTACGGGTTTAACTACGAGCAGTACTTC. Protein product: CASSYGFNYEQYF.

As to this clone: A read error may produce the germline difference seen at one junction end. The same CDR3 arises from other DNA sequences in this sample as well. The chain joins TRBV6-5 to TRBJ2-1; D is perhaps TRBD2 (6 bases). Germline V gene data show CDR1 as MNHEY and CDR2 as SVGAGI. The CDR3 length is 15 residues. In DNA form, the CDR3 reads TGCGCCAGCAGTTACGGGGGTCTCTCCTACAATGAGCAGTTCTTC. This codes for CASSYGGLSYNEQFF.

The genes are TRBV4-2 and TRBJ2-7; TRBD1 matches 8 bases. The CDR3 contains 14 residues. V dropped 4 bases and J dropped 4; count of bases not matched to a gene: 6. Germline V lookup: CDR1 LGHNA, CDR2 YNFKEQ. The CDR3 reads CASSLGQGDYEQYF. Here the CDR3 DNA reads TGTGCCAGCAGCCTCGGACAGGGAGATTACGAGCAGTACTTC.

This clone was observed a single time. The rearrangement links TRBV5-1 to TRBJ2-5, with D maybe TRBD1 (5 bases). The V and J ends lost 0 bases and 8 bases respectively, with 17 bases between them. The CDR3 is 15 amino acids. Per germline, CDR1 SGHRS and CDR2 YFSETQ. The DNA of the CDR3 is TGCGCCAGCAGCTTGGAGTCACAGGCTACAGAAACCCAGTACTTC. It codes for CASSLESQATETQYF.

The rearrangement links TRBV7-9 to TRBJ2-3, with D tentatively TRBD1 (5 bases). The length of the CDR3 is 13 residues. V was clipped by 1 base and J by 6 bases, with 8 bases between them. Germline values: CDR1 SEHNR, CDR2 FQNEAQ (reference sequence). The DNA of the CDR3 is TGTGCCAGCAGCTTAGAGGGGTCGGATACGCAGTATTTT. Its protein product is CASSLEGSDTQYF.

The chain uses TRBV2 and TRBJ1-2; 8 nucleotides agree with TRBD1. The J segment lost 0 bases and the V segment lost 6 bases, leaving 3 bases of the junction unmatched. This CDR3 is built from 14 residues. The germline V gene has CDR1 SNHLY and CDR2 FYNNEI. The DNA for the CDR3 is TGTGCCAGCAGGTACAGGGGGACTAACTATGGCTACACCTTC. It translates to CASRYRGTNYGYTF.

A single count supports this clone. V and J are TRBV7-9 and TRBJ1-6; D remains ambiguous. The CDR3 runs 14 residues. CDR1 SEHNR and CDR2 FQNEAQ come from the germline V gene (reference sequence). Trimming removed 1 base at V and 9 bases at J, with 10 bases between. In DNA form, the CDR3 reads TGTGCCAGCAGCTTAGGGGGTCGACCTTCACCCCTCCACTTT. Its translation is CASSLGGRPSPLHF. The full variable domain, with the rest looked up from reference TRBV7-9 and TRBJ1-6, is DTGVSQNPRHKITKRGQNVTFRCDPISEHNRLYWYRQTLGQGPEFLTYFQNEAQLEKSRLLSDRFSAERPKGSFSTLEIQRTEQGDSAMYLCASSLGGRPSPLHFGNGTRLTVT.

This clone was observed a handful of times. The DNA for the CDR3 is TGTGCCAGCAGCCAAGAACTAGCGGGGGATGTTGATACGCAGTATTTT. Its translation: CASSQELAGDVDTQYF. The rearrangement joins TRBV4-2 to TRBJ2-3; TRBD2 matches 11 bases. CDR3 length equals 16 residues. The J segment lost 6 bases and the V segment lost 0 bases, leaving 5 bases of the junction unmatched. Germline V CDR1 and CDR2: LGHNA, YNFKEQ.

In regard to this clone: Other nucleotide sequences in the sample specify the same CDR3. This chain joins TRBV5-4 and TRBJ1-6; no reliable D call. Per germline, CDR1 SGHNT and CDR2 YYREEE (reference sequence). The length of the CDR3 is 12 residues. Trimming cost V 3 bases and J 9 bases, with 7 bases left between them. CDR3 protein: CASSSSSSPLHF. The CDR3 coding sequence is TGTGCCAGCAGCTCCAGTAGTTCACCCCTCCACTTT. Full variable domain (remainder filled in from reference TRBV5-4 and TRBJ1-6): ETGVTQSPTHLIKTRGQQVTLRCSSQSGHNTVSWYQQALGQGPQFIFQYYREEENGRGNFPPRFSGLQFPNYSSELNVNALELDDSALYLCASSSSSSPLHFGNGTRLTVT.

Only a few counts were recorded for this clone. Different DNA sequences within this sample yield the same CDR3. The chain carries TRBV6-1 and TRBJ2-5; 11 nucleotides line up with TRBD2. Trimming removed 2 bases from V and 1 base from J; junction bases left unmatched: 0. CDR3 length: 15 residues. The germline gives CDR1 MNHNS, CDR2 SASEGT. The CDR3 coding sequence is TGTGCCAGCAGTGAACTAGCGGGGGGCCAAGAGACCCAGTACTTC. Protein sequence: CASSELAGGQETQYF.

The rearrangement links TRBV27 to TRBJ1-2, with 9 bases identical to TRBD1. The CDR3 length is 18 residues. Trimming removed 5 bases from V and 11 bases from J; junction bases left unmatched: 24. The germline CDR1 and CDR2 sequences are MNHEY and SMNVEV (reference sequence). The CDR3 reads CASSTLPPPTDRGRGYTF. For the CDR3, the DNA is TGTGCCAGCAGTACGCTCCCACCCCCAACGGACAGGGGTCGTGGTTACACCTTC.

The chain is built from TRBV19 and TRBJ2-7; either TRBD1 or TRBD2 may fit D (6 bases each). This CDR3 is 15 amino acids long. Germline CDR1 is LNHDA and CDR2 is SQIVND (reference sequence). V was trimmed by 3 bases and J by 0 bases, leaving 12 bases between them. This CDR3 is CASSMAGGGSYEQYF. The CDR3 DNA reads as TGTGCCAGTAGTATGGCCGGAGGGGGCTCCTACGAGCAGTACTTC. Using reference TRBV19 and TRBJ2-7 for the parts outside the CDR3, the full variable domain is DGGITQSPKYLFRKEGQNVTLSCEQNLNHDAMYWYRQDPGQGLRLIYYSQIVNDFQKGDIAEGYSVSREKKESFPLTVTSAQKNPTAFYLCASSMAGGGSYEQYFGPGTRLTVT.

The chain uses TRBV10-3 and TRBJ1-3; D possibly corresponds to TRBD1 (5 bases). Germline V lookup: CDR1 ENHRY, CDR2 SYGVKD. The V gene lost 7 bases and the J gene lost 1 base, with 14 bases spanning the gap. There are 15 residues in the CDR3. The CDR3 sequence: CAINGDRGSGNTIYF. The CDR3 nucleotides are TGTGCCATCAATGGCGACCGGGGGTCTGGAAACACCATATATTTT.

This sequence joins TRBV27 and TRBJ1-1; TRBD1 might be the D (6 bases). Germline V lookup: CDR1 MNHEY, CDR2 SMNVEV (reference sequence). The V end was cut by 4 bases, the J end by 3 bases, with 12 bases between. The CDR3 has 14 amino acids. The CDR3 sequence: CASSSVQGYTEAFF. The CDR3 DNA reads as TGTGCCAGCAGTTCAGTACAGGGATACACTGAAGCTTTCTTT.

The gene calls are TRBV6-6 and TRBJ2-5; TRBD2 matches 7 bases. The CDR3 consists of 15 residues. V trimming: 8 bases; J trimming: 2 bases; junction bases outside the gene matches: 11. CDR1 and CDR2 (germline): MNHNY, SVGAGI (reference sequence). The CDR3 DNA reads as TGTGCCAGCTCTCTGAGGCGGGGGTTACAAGAGACCCAGTACTTC. Protein product: CASSLRRGLQETQYF.

The V gene is TRBV25-1, the J gene TRBJ1-5, with D uncertain. In germline, CDR1 is MGHDK, CDR2 SYGVNS. The CDR3 contains 16 residues. With 2 bases removed from V and 0 bases from J, the gap between germline ends came to 11 bases. The CDR3 region is CASSEGAYHSNQPQHF. For the CDR3, the DNA is TGTGCCAGCAGTGAAGGAGCATATCATAGCAATCAGCCCCAGCATTTT.

The V gene is TRBV2, the J gene TRBJ2-1; D unresolved. CDR3 size: 12 residues. The germline gives CDR1 SNHLY, CDR2 FYNNEI. Trimming left V 6 bases short and J 11 bases short, with 14 bases between. CDR3 region: CASSAEIGKQFF. Here the CDR3 DNA reads TGTGCCAGCAGCGCAGAGATTGGCAAGCAGTTCTTC. Variable domain in full (rest from reference TRBV2 and TRBJ2-1): EPEVTQTPSHQVTQMGQEVILRCVPISNHLYFYWYRQILGQKVEFLVSFYNNEISEKSEIFDDQFSVERPDGSNFTLKIRSTKLEDSAMYFCASSAEIGKQFFGPGTRLTVL.

The V gene is TRBV19, the J gene TRBJ2-2, with D possibly TRBD1 on 6 matching bases. CDR1 and CDR2 (germline): LNHDA, SQIVND (reference sequence). Trimming took off 11 bases at V and 2 bases at J, with 12 bases between the two ends. This CDR3 contains 13 residues. The CDR3 reads CAAYRENTGELFF. In DNA form, the CDR3 reads TGTGCCGCCTACAGGGAAAACACCGGGGAGCTGTTTTTT.

J is TRBJ1-6 and V is TRBV7-2, with a tentative D call TRBD1 (6 bases). Germline CDR1 and CDR2: SGHTA and FQGNSA. There are 14 residues in the CDR3. V was pared by 5 bases and J by 10 bases, with 15 bases between. The CDR3 region is CASSLGGFRSPLHF. Written as DNA, the CDR3 is TGTGCCAGCAGCCTAGGGGGGTTTCGATCACCCCTCCACTTT.

The rearrangement uses TRBV5-1 and TRBJ1-4; maybe TRBD1 (6 bases). The CDR3 sequence is 15 residues long. V shed 4 bases and J shed 6 bases, with 16 bases lying between them. Germline loops: CDR1 SGHRS, CDR2 YFSETQ. CDR3 in DNA: TGCGCCAGCAGCGCCAACGGACAGATTGATGAAAAACTGTTTTTT. This codes for CASSANGQIDEKLFF.

The chain has TRBV4-1 and TRBJ2-3; D unclear. Per the germline V gene, CDR1 is MGHRA and CDR2 is YSYEKL. Trimming removed 4 bases at V and 6 bases at J, with 14 bases between. This CDR3 comprises 14 residues. CDR3 amino acids: CASSPIPSVDTQYF. CDR3 coding DNA: TGCGCCAGCAGCCCCATCCCCTCGGTCGATACGCAGTATTTT.

The rearrangement uses TRBV7-9 and TRBJ1-1; D may be TRBD1 (5 bases). Germline V lookup: CDR1 SEHNR, CDR2 FQNEAQ (reference sequence). This CDR3 is built from 13 residues. V lost 5 bases and J 4 bases, leaving 11 bases between the germline ends. The CDR3 DNA reads TGTGCCAGCAGCCCAGGACATATCACTGAAGCTTTCTTT. Protein product: CASSPGHITEAFF.